Below are 16 T cell receptor beta chains sequenced from a single sample in a study of siplizumab effects on memory and regulatory T cells. Sequenced by immunoSEQ multiplex PCR; TCRdb stores in-frame clones only, minus some. The top ten hold more than 1.5% of the sample, which has tens of thousands of clones, around 90% seen once. Input material: Tregs sorted from blood. The source of these receptors is a human donor in good health.

The CDR3 DNA follows: TGCGCCAGCAGCTTAGCCGGCTATGGCTACACCTTC. The encoded protein is CASSLAGYGYTF. V usage is TRBV5-1 and J usage is TRBJ1-2, with unresolved D. The CDR3 extends over 12 amino acids. Deletions cut 2 bases from V and 4 bases from J, with 6 bases between. CDR1 and CDR2 from the germline V gene are SGHRS and YFSETQ.

V usage is TRBV9 and J usage is TRBJ2-7; D might be TRBD2 (6 bases). Germline assignment: CDR1 SGDLS and CDR2 YYNGEE. The V end lost 4 bases, the J end lost 7 bases, and 21 bases lay between the germline ends. CDR3 length equals 15 residues. CDR3 DNA sequence: TGTGCCAGCAGCCTCGGGGGAGAGTTTCTACGGGAGCAGTACTTC. It translates to CASSLGGEFLREQYF.

This sequence joins TRBV6-5 and TRBJ2-2, with TRBD1 as a possible D gene (5 bases). The germline V gene encodes CDR1 MNHEY and CDR2 SVGAGI. With 7 bases removed from V and 6 bases from J, the gap between germline ends came to 18 bases. This CDR3 spans 15 amino acids. The CDR3 loop is CASKLLTGRAGELFF. CDR3 sequence (DNA): TGTGCCAGCAAACTCCTAACAGGAAGGGCCGGGGAGCTGTTTTTT.

This chain joins TRBV4-2 and TRBJ2-7, with 8 bases matching TRBD1. The CDR3 spans 15 residues. After removal of 4 bases from V and 0 bases from J, the junction contained 5 bases not matched to a gene. The germline V gene encodes CDR1 LGHNA and CDR2 YNFKEQ. In nucleotides, the CDR3 is TGTGCCAGCAGCCGCCAGGGGGCCCGCTCCTACGAGCAGTACTTC. Translation: CASSRQGARSYEQYF.

The chain couples TRBV7-8 to TRBJ1-1, with D tentatively TRBD1 (5 bases). The V and J ends lost 0 bases and 7 bases respectively, with 15 bases between them. Germline values: CDR1 SGHVS, CDR2 FQNEAQ. There are 15 residues in the CDR3. In DNA form, the CDR3 reads TGTGCCAGCAGCTTAGCCGGGGCAATTCCTCTTGAAGCTTTCTTT. Its protein is CASSLAGAIPLEAFF.

The V gene is TRBV28, the J gene TRBJ1-4; maybe TRBD1 (5 bases). V was cut by 3 bases and J by 2 bases, with 10 bases left in between. Germline values: CDR1 MDHEN, CDR2 SYDVKM. CDR3 length: 15 residues. The CDR3 is CASSFSGSTNEKLFF. CDR3 in DNA: TGTGCCAGCAGTTTCTCAGGGTCTACTAATGAAAAACTGTTTTTT.

This rearrangement joins TRBV7-9 to TRBJ2-7; 8 nucleotides line up with TRBD1. The CDR3 has 14 amino acids. J lost 2 bases, V lost 2 bases, and 2 bases had no gene match. Per the germline V gene, CDR1 is SEHNR and CDR2 is FQNEAQ (reference sequence). The CDR3 protein is CASSLQQGAYEQYF. CDR3 coding DNA: TGTGCCAGCAGCTTACAACAGGGGGCCTACGAGCAGTACTTC.

On this clone itself: The identical CDR3 is also encoded by other nucleotide sequences in the sample. V and J are TRBV28 and TRBJ2-7; unclear D gene. Trimming removed 3 bases from V and 4 bases from J, with 4 bases in between. The CDR3 extends over 11 amino acids. Germline V gene lookup returns CDR1 MDHEN and CDR2 SYDVKM. Written as DNA, the CDR3 is TGTGCCAGCAGTTTGGGGTACGAGCAGTACTTC. Its protein is CASSLGYEQYF.

The chain joins TRBV18 to TRBJ1-1; D ambiguous. Germline assignment: CDR1 KGHSH and CDR2 LQKENI. This CDR3 contains 15 residues. V was clipped by 6 bases and J by 1 base, with 15 bases between them. CDR3 sequence: CASSRLTGENTEAFF. The DNA for the CDR3 is TGTGCCAGCTCGCGGCTCACCGGAGAGAACACTGAAGCTTTCTTT. The whole variable domain, remainder taken from reference TRBV18 and TRBJ1-1, is NAGVMQNPRHLVRRRGQEARLRCSPMKGHSHVYWYRQLPEEGLKFMVYLQKENIIDESGMPKERFSAEFPKEGPSILRIQQVVRGDSAAYFCASSRLTGENTEAFFGQGTRLTVV.

The CDR3 DNA sequence: TGCGCCAGCAGCTATGACAACCAACGCACCGGGGAGCTGTTTTTT. Protein: CASSYDNQRTGELFF. The rearrangement joins TRBV5-1 to TRBJ2-2; D gene ambiguous. V was shortened by 3 bases and J by 4 bases, with 13 bases between the two germline ends. The CDR3 loop spans 15 amino acids. CDR1 SGHRS and CDR2 YFSETQ come from the germline V gene.

The chain combines TRBV5-6 with TRBJ2-7; D call uncertain. This CDR3 region has 14 residues. Germline CDR1 SGHDT, CDR2 YYEEEE. Trimming removed 0 bases at V and 3 bases at J, with 10 bases between. The CDR3 region has the DNA TGTGCCAGCAGCTTGGCCCTCAAGGGCTACGAGCAGTACTTC. It yields the protein CASSLALKGYEQYF.

The gene calls are TRBV18 and TRBJ2-1; 9 nucleotides agree with TRBD2. CDR1 KGHSH and CDR2 LQKENI come from the germline V gene. Trimming at V came to 3 bases and at J to 9 bases, leaving 3 bases not matched to a gene. This CDR3 has 13 residues. The CDR3 sequence: CASSPAREGEQFF. The CDR3 nucleotides read TGTGCCAGCTCACCGGCGCGGGAGGGTGAGCAGTTCTTC.

V and J are TRBV30 and TRBJ2-5; the match to TRBD2 covers 10 bases. The germline V gene has CDR1 GTSNPN and CDR2 SVGIG (reference sequence). The CDR3 is 16 amino acids. V lost 1 base, J lost 5 bases, and 10 bases stayed unmatched. The CDR3 DNA sequence: TGTGCCTGGAGTGACGGGGCTAGCGGGAGTCGGGAGACCCAGTACTTC. It encodes CAWSDGASGSRETQYF.

The rearrangement joins TRBV6-1 to TRBJ1-1; TRBD1 is a possible D gene (5 bases). Germline CDR1 reads MNHNS; CDR2 reads SASEGT. The germline V and J ends were trimmed by 8 bases and 2 bases, with 9 bases remaining between them. CDR3 size: 12 residues. CDR3: CASLGTNTEAFF. The DNA for the CDR3 is TGTGCCAGCCTTGGGACTAACACTGAAGCTTTCTTT.

The rearrangement joins TRBV18 to TRBJ2-3; no clear D. Germline values: CDR1 KGHSH, CDR2 LQKENI. The ends were cut back, 0 bases at V and 3 bases at J, with 4 bases in the middle. The CDR3 length is 13 residues. Here the CDR3 DNA reads TGTGCCAGCTCACCACCGGGTACAGATACGCAGTATTTT. It specifies CASSPPGTDTQYF. Full variable domain (outside the CDR3, taken from reference TRBV18 and TRBJ2-3): NAGVMQNPRHLVRRRGQEARLRCSPMKGHSHVYWYRQLPEEGLKFMVYLQKENIIDESGMPKERFSAEFPKEGPSILRIQQVVRGDSAAYFCASSPPGTDTQYFGPGTRLTVL.

The chain carries TRBV7-9 and TRBJ2-7, with D possibly being TRBD2 (7 bases). The germline CDR1 and CDR2 sequences are SEHNR and FQNEAQ (reference sequence). V was cut by 6 bases and J by 2 bases, with 11 bases left in between. CDR3 length: 13 amino acids. CDR3 coding DNA: TGTGCCAGCAGTCCGCGGGGGCCCTACGAGCAGTACTTC. As protein: CASSPRGPYEQYF.